A single sample gave rise to the 31 T cell receptor beta chains below, sequenced in a study of T-cell reconstitution after alpha-beta-depleted transplantation in children. Unique molecular identifiers were built into the TCRbeta library. A single record per CDR3 protein comes from TCRdb applying MiXCR to the PCR reads. The sample has about 300,000 distinct CDR3 sequences, 10% seen once. The material was PBMCs, obtained before TCRalphabeta/CD19-depleted stem cell transplant. The receptors derive from a boy in the first two years of life with acute myeloid leukemia, due to receive a stem cell transplant.

This clonotype was observed at least ten times. The chain joins TRBV24-1 to TRBJ2-3; 8 bases align to TRBD1. Germline-derived CDR1 and CDR2 are KGHDR and SFDVKD. This CDR3 has 15 amino acids. V lost 3 bases to trimming and J lost 5 bases; unmatched junction nucleotides: 6. This chain's CDR3 is CATSDPGQVEDTQYF. CDR3 nucleotide sequence: TGTGCCACCAGTGATCCGGGACAGGTAGAAGATACGCAGTATTTT.

This clonotype was seen a handful of times. The chain recombines TRBV6-5 with TRBJ2-7, with TRBD1 as a possible D gene (5 bases). V lost 4 bases and J lost 3, with 13 bases in between. There are 14 residues in the CDR3. In germline, CDR1 is MNHEY, CDR2 SVGAGI. The CDR3 DNA reads TGTGCCAGCAGTTGGGGCTCAGGGTACTACGAGCAGTACTTC. Translated: CASSWGSGYYEQYF.

The rearrangement joins TRBV18 to TRBJ2-7; the match to TRBD1 covers 9 bases. This CDR3 has 15 amino acids. Germline CDR1 is KGHSH and CDR2 is LQKENI. J gave up 1 base and V 6 bases, and 7 bases lay outside the gene matches. CDR3 protein: CASSPRGTGSYEQYF. In DNA, the CDR3 is TGTGCCAGCTCGCCTAGGGGGACAGGGTCCTACGAGCAGTACTTC.

This clonotype was observed many times. CDR3 amino acids: CASSPTNRGFEQFF. CDR3 sequence (DNA): TGTGCCAGCAGCCCTACGAACCGGGGTTTTGAGCAGTTCTTC. The V and J genes are TRBV7-9 and TRBJ2-1, with D possibly TRBD2 on 5 matching bases. V lost 5 bases, J lost 9 bases, and 17 bases lay in between. Looked up from germline, CDR1 is SEHNR and CDR2 is FQNEAQ (reference sequence). The CDR3 runs 14 residues.

The chain recombines TRBV23-1 with TRBJ1-5; no clear D. TRBV23-1 is reported as an ORF; its role is uncertain. The CDR3 contains 14 residues. V was trimmed by 1 base and J by 5 bases, leaving 9 bases between them. The CDR3 here is CASSQYRLDQPQHF. The CDR3 DNA reads as TGCGCCAGCAGTCAATACCGCTTAGATCAGCCCCAGCATTTT.

V and J are TRBV23-1 and TRBJ2-7; the match to TRBD1 covers 9 bases. TRBV23-1 is assigned to the ORF class and has an uncertain function. V shed 3 bases, J shed 1 base, and the junction held 7 bases outside the gene matches. There are 16 residues in the CDR3. The CDR3 sequence is CASSHFRDRESYEQYF. The CDR3 nucleotides read TGCGCCAGCAGTCACTTTAGGGACAGGGAATCCTACGAGCAGTACTTC.

This clonotype appeared many times. The chain recombines TRBV11-2 with TRBJ2-2, with 11 positions matching TRBD2. V gave up 8 bases and J gave up 5 bases; unmatched junction bases: 7. CDR3 length: 15 residues. In germline, CDR1 is SGHAT, CDR2 FQNNGV. The CDR3 sequence: CASRTSGRPTGELFF. The CDR3 DNA reads TGTGCCAGCCGAACTAGCGGGAGACCAACCGGGGAGCTGTTTTTT.

This clonotype has at least ten counts. J is TRBJ1-1 and V is TRBV28, with D maybe TRBD1 (5 bases). Germline CDR1 is MDHEN and CDR2 is SYDVKM. This CDR3 region has 14 residues. V was shortened by 3 bases and J by 4 bases, with 12 bases between the two germline ends. The CDR3 nucleotides are TGTGCCAGCAGTTTCCCGAGGGGTGGCACTGAAGCTTTCTTT. Its translation: CASSFPRGGTEAFF.

The table lists this clonotype with a few counts. The CDR3 sequence is CASSLRGEGGNQPQHF. CDR3 in DNA: TGTGCCAGCAGTTTAAGGGGGGAAGGGGGCAATCAGCCCCAGCATTTT. The rearrangement links TRBV28 to TRBJ1-5; tentatively, D is TRBD1 (6 bases). The CDR3 is 16 amino acids. Germline-derived CDR1 and CDR2 are MDHEN and SYDVKM. Trimming removed 2 bases from V and 2 bases from J, with 13 bases in between.

This clonotype was counted ten times or more. CDR3 sequence reads: CSARDPRDAQETQYF. CDR3 DNA sequence: TGCAGTGCTAGAGATCCTAGGGACGCACAAGAGACCCAGTACTTC. V usage is TRBV20-1 and J usage is TRBJ2-5; D could derive from TRBD1 or TRBD2 (5 bases each). This CDR3 region has 15 residues. Germline CDR1 is DFQATT and CDR2 is SNEGSKA (reference sequence). Trimming removed 0 bases at V and 2 bases at J, with 13 bases between.

This clonotype showed up many times. This chain uses TRBV7-8 with TRBJ1-1, with 8 bases that match TRBD1. The CDR3 has 16 amino acids. The ends lost 3 bases at V and 5 bases at J; junction bases unmatched: 11. Per the germline V gene, CDR1 is SGHVS and CDR2 is FQNEAQ. The CDR3 is CASSLSQGGFLTEAFF. DNA for the CDR3: TGTGCCAGCAGCTTGTCACAGGGGGGATTTTTGACTGAAGCTTTCTTT. The variable domain in full, completed from reference TRBV7-8 and TRBJ1-1, reads GAGVSQSPRYKVAKRGQDVALRCDPISGHVSLFWYQQALGQGPEFLTYFQNEAQLDKSGLPSDRFFAERPEGSVSTLKIQRTQQEDSAVYLCASSLSQGGFLTEAFFGQGTRLTVV.

This clonotype was observed at least ten times. The J gene is TRBJ1-3, the V gene TRBV20-1, with D unresolved. V lost 6 bases and J 7 bases, leaving 13 bases between the germline ends. This CDR3 spans 12 amino acids. Looked up from germline, CDR1 is DFQATT and CDR2 is SNEGSKA (reference sequence). CDR3 nucleotide sequence: TGCAGTGCATCCGTGGGAGGGAACACCATATATTTT. Translating gives CSASVGGNTIYF.

This rearrangement joins TRBV7-9 to TRBJ1-6; D unclear. Trimming stripped 6 bases from V and 2 bases from J, with 14 bases between. This CDR3 contains 16 residues. Germline V lookup: CDR1 SEHNR, CDR2 FQNEAQ (reference sequence). The CDR3 reads CASRPGLGTYNSPLHF. The CDR3 nucleotides read TGTGCCAGCAGGCCCGGGCTAGGGACCTATAATTCACCCCTCCACTTT. The full variable domain, rest sourced from reference TRBV7-9 and TRBJ1-6, is DTGVSQNPRHKITKRGQNVTFRCDPISEHNRLYWYRQTLGQGPEFLTYFQNEAQLEKSRLLSDRFSAERPKGSFSTLEIQRTEQGDSAMYLCASRPGLGTYNSPLHFGNGTRLTVT.

The genes are TRBV27 and TRBJ2-7, with 10 bases identical to TRBD1. CDR1 is MNHEY, CDR2 SMNVEV, per germline (reference sequence). V was pared by 3 bases and J by 2 bases, with 4 bases of the junction left unmatched. CDR3 size: 15 residues. Here the CDR3 reads CASSFWGQGPYEQYF. CDR3 bases: TGTGCCAGCAGTTTCTGGGGACAGGGGCCCTACGAGCAGTACTTC.

Ten or more counts support this clonotype. CDR3 DNA sequence: TGTGCCAGCAGCTTACCCAGGGCGGCGCGTAATGAGCAGTTCTTC. Translation gives CASSLPRAARNEQFF. The chain links TRBV7-9 to TRBJ2-1, with a tentative D call TRBD1 (5 bases). Germline V gives CDR1 SEHNR, CDR2 FQNEAQ (reference sequence). V was cut by 2 bases and J by 7 bases, with 15 bases left in between. This CDR3 has 15 residues. The whole variable domain, filled in from reference TRBV7-9 and TRBJ2-1, reads DTGVSQNPRHKITKRGQNVTFRCDPISEHNRLYWYRQTLGQGPEFLTYFQNEAQLEKSRLLSDRFSAERPKGSFSTLEIQRTEQGDSAMYLCASSLPRAARNEQFFGPGTRLTVL.

Only a few counts were recorded for this clonotype. The DNA for the CDR3 is TGTGCCAGCAGCTTCGCAGGGGGCGGCGGCTACACCTTC. The encoded protein is CASSFAGGGGYTF. The rearrangement uses TRBV5-6 and TRBJ1-2, with 8 bases fitting TRBD1. CDR3 length: 13 amino acids. CDR1 is SGHDT, CDR2 YYEEEE, per germline. Unmatched junction bases numbered 5, after V lost 2 bases and J lost 8 bases. Supplemented by reference TRBV5-6 and TRBJ1-2, the full variable domain reads DAGVTQSPTHLIKTRGQQVTLRCSPKSGHDTVSWYQQALGQGPQFIFQYYEEEERQRGNFPDRFSGHQFPNYSSELNVNALLLGDSALYLCASSFAGGGGYTFGSGTRLTVV.

This clonotype was counted at least ten times. The chain recombines TRBV29-1 with TRBJ2-7, with D tentatively TRBD1 (6 bases). Germline V CDR1 and CDR2: SQVTM, ANQGSEA. This CDR3 is 14 amino acids long. The ends were cut back, 1 base at V and 0 bases at J, with 10 bases in the middle. The CDR3 nucleotides read TGCAGCGTTGAAGGGTGGGGGCACTCCTACGAGCAGTACTTC. Translating it yields CSVEGWGHSYEQYF.

This clonotype was counted at least ten times. The genes are TRBV6-1 and TRBJ2-3; TRBD2 matches 9 bases. The germline V gene has CDR1 MNHNS and CDR2 SASEGT. V lost 6 bases to trimming and J lost 1 base; unmatched junction nucleotides: 5. The CDR3 sequence is 15 residues long. CDR3 coding DNA: TGTGCCAGCAGGGGGCGACTAGCGGGCACAGATACGCAGTATTTT. It yields the protein CASRGRLAGTDTQYF.

This clonotype was seen at least ten times. This rearrangement joins TRBV5-1 to TRBJ2-4, with D maybe TRBD1 (5 bases). Trimming removed 0 bases from V and 5 bases from J, with 9 bases in between. Per germline, CDR1 SGHRS and CDR2 YFSETQ. The CDR3 has 14 residues. CDR3 DNA sequence: TGCGCCAGCAGCTTGGGCACAGGTCAAAACATTCAGTACTTC. Amino acid sequence: CASSLGTGQNIQYF.

This clonotype occurred once. This may come from a read error, since a much larger clone is one base off. The CDR3 bases are TGTGCCAGCAGCCTCGGGACTCTCAATGAGCAGTTCTTC. Residues: CASSLGTLNEQFF. The chain recombines TRBV28 with TRBJ2-1; D might be TRBD2 (6 bases). The CDR3 runs to 13 residues. CDR1 MDHEN and CDR2 SYDVKM come from the germline V gene. Trimming removed 6 bases from V and 6 bases from J, with 12 bases in between.

This clonotype was recorded many times. CDR3 DNA sequence: TGTGCCAGCAGCCGCCCAGGGGGCTCCTACGAGCAGTACTTC. It translates to CASSRPGGSYEQYF. This sequence joins TRBV7-9 and TRBJ2-7, with 7 positions matching TRBD1. CDR1 and CDR2 (germline): SEHNR, FQNEAQ (reference sequence). J gave up 0 bases and V 5 bases, and 4 bases lay outside the gene matches. The CDR3 extends over 14 amino acids.

This clonotype appeared many times. This chain uses TRBV28 with TRBJ2-1; 10 nucleotides match TRBD2. V shed 6 bases and J 6 bases; nucleotides not matched to a gene: 11. There are 16 residues in the CDR3. The germline CDR1 and CDR2 sequences are MDHEN and SYDVKM. This chain's CDR3 is CASSFPSGGQLNEQFF. The CDR3 DNA follows: TGTGCCAGCAGCTTTCCTAGCGGGGGCCAACTCAATGAGCAGTTCTTC.

The rearrangement joins TRBV20-1 to TRBJ1-1, with 8 bases matching TRBD1. Trimming removed 6 bases from V and 1 base from J; junction bases left unmatched: 7. This CDR3 contains 14 residues. Germline CDR1 DFQATT, CDR2 SNEGSKA (reference sequence). Written as DNA, the CDR3 is TGCAGTGCCATTCCGACAGGGGAGAACACTGAAGCTTTCTTT. Amino acid sequence: CSAIPTGENTEAFF.

The chain links TRBV6-1 to TRBJ2-1, with 10 positions matching TRBD2. The CDR3 consists of 17 residues. The ends lost 5 bases at V and 8 bases at J; junction bases unmatched: 15. The germline V gene has CDR1 MNHNS and CDR2 SASEGT. The CDR3 DNA sequence: TGTGCCAGCAGTCCGCATCTAGCGGGAGCAGGGAGCGATGAGCAGTTCTTC. Protein product: CASSPHLAGAGSDEQFF.

This clonotype was found many times. The gene calls are TRBV7-9 and TRBJ2-1; TRBD2 matches 7 bases. The V segment lost 9 bases and the J segment 6 bases; nucleotides outside the gene matches: 8. This CDR3 contains 13 residues. Germline V CDR1 and CDR2: SEHNR, FQNEAQ (reference sequence). The CDR3 DNA reads as TGTGCCAGTGGGAGGGGCCCTGCCAATGAGCAGTTCTTC. Translated: CASGRGPANEQFF.

The V and J genes are TRBV7-3 and TRBJ2-5; no definite D call. V gave up 8 bases and J gave up 4 bases, with 8 bases separating them. This CDR3 comprises 11 residues. Per the germline V gene, CDR1 is SGHTA and CDR2 is FQGTGA. In nucleotides, the CDR3 is TGTGCCAGCTGTTTCGGAGAGACCCAGTACTTC. This codes for CASCFGETQYF.

This clonotype appeared many times. The chain combines TRBV27 with TRBJ2-1; TRBD2 matches at 13 bases. The germline V gene encodes CDR1 MNHEY and CDR2 SMNVEV (reference sequence). The CDR3 consists of 15 residues. V lost 5 bases and J lost 9; bases outside the gene matches: 7. The CDR3, as DNA: TGTGCCAGCAGTCCGGGACTAGCGGGGAGAATTGAGCAGTTCTTC. Amino acid sequence: CASSPGLAGRIEQFF.

This clonotype was recorded a few times. V gene TRBV15 combines with J gene TRBJ2-2; perhaps TRBD1 as D (5 bases). The V end was cut by 0 bases, the J end by 5 bases, with 16 bases between. The CDR3 is made up of 17 amino acids. Germline V gene data show CDR1 as LNHNV and CDR2 as YYDKDF (reference sequence). DNA for the CDR3: TGTGCCACCAGCAGAGATCGGGCCAGGGTCGGGACCGGGGAGCTGTTTTTT. Translated: CATSRDRARVGTGELFF.

This clonotype was counted ten times or more. The chain has TRBV6-1 and TRBJ2-7, with D hard to call. V was clipped by 6 bases and J by 2 bases, with 11 bases between them. The germline V gene encodes CDR1 MNHNS and CDR2 SASEGT. CDR3 length: 13 residues. The CDR3 reads CASSSGLTYEQYF. The CDR3 DNA reads as TGTGCCAGCAGCTCCGGGCTAACCTACGAGCAGTACTTC.

The chain is built from TRBV3-1 and TRBJ2-1, with D possibly TRBD2 on 5 matching bases. Trimming removed 6 bases from V and 6 bases from J, with 24 bases in between. This CDR3 is 17 amino acids long. Germline CDR1 is LGHDT and CDR2 is YNNKEL (reference sequence). The CDR3 here is CASRRRPVRVRGNEQFF. In nucleotides, the CDR3 is TGTGCCAGCAGGCGGAGACCCGTGAGGGTCCGGGGCAATGAGCAGTTCTTC.

About this clonotype: The CDR3 end shows no conserved phenylalanine or tryptophan, and so a read error is likely. The chain has TRBV28 and TRBJ2-5, with D hard to call. CDR1 is MDHEN and CDR2 is SYDVKM in the germline V gene. The CDR3 has 12 amino acids. Written as DNA, the CDR3 is TGTGCCAGCGCGCGCTTAGGAGAGAGCCAGTACTCC. Its translation: CASARLGESQYS.